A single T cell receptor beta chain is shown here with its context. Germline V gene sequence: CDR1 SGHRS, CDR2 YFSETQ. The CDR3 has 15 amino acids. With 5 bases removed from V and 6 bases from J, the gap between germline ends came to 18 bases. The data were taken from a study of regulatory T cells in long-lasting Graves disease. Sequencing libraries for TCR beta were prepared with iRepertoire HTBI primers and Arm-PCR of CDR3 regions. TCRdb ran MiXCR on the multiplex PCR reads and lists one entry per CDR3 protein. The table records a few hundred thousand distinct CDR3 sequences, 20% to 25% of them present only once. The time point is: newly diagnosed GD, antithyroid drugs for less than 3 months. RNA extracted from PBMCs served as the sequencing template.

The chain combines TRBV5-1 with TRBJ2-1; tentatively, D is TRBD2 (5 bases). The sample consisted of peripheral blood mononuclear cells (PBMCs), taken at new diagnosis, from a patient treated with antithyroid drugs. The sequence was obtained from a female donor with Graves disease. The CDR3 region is CASSYNYETTNEQFF. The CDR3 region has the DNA TGCGCCAGCAGTTACAATTATGAGACTACCAATGAGCAGTTCTTC. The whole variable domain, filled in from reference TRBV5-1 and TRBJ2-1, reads KAGVTQTPRYLIKTRGQQVTLSCSPISGHRSVSWYQQTPGQGLQFLFEYFSETQRNKGNFPGRFSGRQFSNSRSEMNVSTLELGDSALYLCASSYNYETTNEQFFGPGTRLTVL.